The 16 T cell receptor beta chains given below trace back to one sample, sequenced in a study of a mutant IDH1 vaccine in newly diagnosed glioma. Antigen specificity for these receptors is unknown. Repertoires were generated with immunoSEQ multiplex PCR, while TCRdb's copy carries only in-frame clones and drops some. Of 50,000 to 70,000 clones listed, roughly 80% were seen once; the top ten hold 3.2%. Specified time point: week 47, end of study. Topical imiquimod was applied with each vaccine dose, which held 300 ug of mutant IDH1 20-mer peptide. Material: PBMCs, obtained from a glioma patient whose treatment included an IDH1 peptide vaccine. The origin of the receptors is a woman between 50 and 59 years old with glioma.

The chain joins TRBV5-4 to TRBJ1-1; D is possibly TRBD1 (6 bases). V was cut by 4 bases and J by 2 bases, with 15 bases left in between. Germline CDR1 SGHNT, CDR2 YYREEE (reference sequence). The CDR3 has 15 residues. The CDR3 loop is CASSPRGPGNTEAFF. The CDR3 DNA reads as TGTGCCAGCAGCCCTCGGGGGCCTGGTAACACTGAAGCTTTCTTT.

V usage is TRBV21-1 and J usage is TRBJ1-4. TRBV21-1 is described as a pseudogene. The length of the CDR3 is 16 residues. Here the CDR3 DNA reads TGTGCCAGCAGCAAAGTGATGGATGTAGCTAATGAAAAACTGTTTTTT. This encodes CASSKVMDVANEKLFF.

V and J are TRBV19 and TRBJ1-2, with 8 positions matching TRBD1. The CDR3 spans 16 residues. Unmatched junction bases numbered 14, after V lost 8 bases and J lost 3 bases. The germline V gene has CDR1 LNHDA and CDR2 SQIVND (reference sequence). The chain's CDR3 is CASQTRGRGRDYGYTF. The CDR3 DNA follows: TGTGCCAGTCAAACGAGGGGCAGGGGGCGCGACTATGGCTACACCTTC.

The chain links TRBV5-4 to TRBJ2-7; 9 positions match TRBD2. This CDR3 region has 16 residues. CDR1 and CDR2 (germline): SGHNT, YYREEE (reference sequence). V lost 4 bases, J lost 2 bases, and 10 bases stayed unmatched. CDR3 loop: CASSQEGAGGAYEQYF. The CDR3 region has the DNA TGTGCCAGCAGCCAAGAAGGAGCGGGGGGTGCCTACGAGCAGTACTTC.

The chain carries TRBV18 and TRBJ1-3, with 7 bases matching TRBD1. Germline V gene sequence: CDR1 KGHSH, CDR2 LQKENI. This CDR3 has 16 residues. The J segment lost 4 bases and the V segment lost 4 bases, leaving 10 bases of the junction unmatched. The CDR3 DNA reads TGTGCCAGCTCACGTAGACAGGGTACCGCCGGAAACACCATATATTTT. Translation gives CASSRRQGTAGNTIYF.

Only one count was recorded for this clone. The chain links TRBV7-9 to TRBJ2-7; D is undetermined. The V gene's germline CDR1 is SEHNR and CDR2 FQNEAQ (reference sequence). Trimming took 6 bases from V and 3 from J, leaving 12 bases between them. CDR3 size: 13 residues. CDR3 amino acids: CASSYTSDYEQYF. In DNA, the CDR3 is TGTGCCAGCAGTTATACTTCGGACTACGAGCAGTACTTC.

This chain's CDR3 is CASSSVWVRTDTQYF. For the CDR3, the DNA is TGTGCCAGCAGCTCGGTGTGGGTTCGCACAGATACGCAGTATTTT. V and J are TRBV5-6 and TRBJ2-3; D is undetermined. The CDR3 spans 15 residues. The germline V and J ends were trimmed by 3 bases and 1 base, with 12 bases remaining between them. Germline CDR1 and CDR2: SGHDT and YYEEEE. Looking up the rest from reference TRBV5-6 and TRBJ2-3 gives the full variable domain: DAGVTQSPTHLIKTRGQQVTLRCSPKSGHDTVSWYQQALGQGPQFIFQYYEEEERQRGNFPDRFSGHQFPNYSSELNVNALLLGDSALYLCASSSVWVRTDTQYFGPGTRLTVL.

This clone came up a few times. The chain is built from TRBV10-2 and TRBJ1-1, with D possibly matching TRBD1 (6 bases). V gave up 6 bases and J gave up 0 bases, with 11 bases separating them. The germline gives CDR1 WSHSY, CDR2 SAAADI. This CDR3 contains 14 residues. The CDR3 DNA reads TGCGCCAGCAGCCGGACAGCTATGAACACTGAAGCTTTCTTT. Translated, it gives CASSRTAMNTEAFF.

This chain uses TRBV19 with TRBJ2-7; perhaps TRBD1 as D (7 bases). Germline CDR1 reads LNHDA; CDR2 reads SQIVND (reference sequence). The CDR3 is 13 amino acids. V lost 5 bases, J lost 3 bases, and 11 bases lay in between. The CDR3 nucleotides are TGTGCCAGTAGTCCCCAGGGGGGCTACGAGCAGTACTTC. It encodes CASSPQGGYEQYF.

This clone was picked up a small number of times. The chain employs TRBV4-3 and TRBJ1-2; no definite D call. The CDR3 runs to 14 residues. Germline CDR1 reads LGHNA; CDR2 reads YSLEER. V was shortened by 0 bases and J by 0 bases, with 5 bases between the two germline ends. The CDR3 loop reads CASSQDSSNYGYTF. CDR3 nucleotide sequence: TGCGCCAGCAGCCAAGACAGCTCTAACTATGGCTACACCTTC.

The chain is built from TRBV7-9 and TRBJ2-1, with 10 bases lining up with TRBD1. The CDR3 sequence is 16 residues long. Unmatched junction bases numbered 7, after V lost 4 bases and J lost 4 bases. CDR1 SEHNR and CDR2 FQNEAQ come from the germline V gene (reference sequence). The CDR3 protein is CASSSRRDRGYNEQFF. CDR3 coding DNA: TGTGCCAGCAGCTCTAGGAGGGACAGGGGTTACAATGAGCAGTTCTTC.

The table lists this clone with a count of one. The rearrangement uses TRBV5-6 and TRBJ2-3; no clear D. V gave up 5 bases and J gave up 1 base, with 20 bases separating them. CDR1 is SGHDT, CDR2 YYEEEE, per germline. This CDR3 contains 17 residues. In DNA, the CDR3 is TGTGCCAGCAGTTCAATGCAGGTTGTCTGGGGCACAGATACGCAGTATTTT. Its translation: CASSSMQVVWGTDTQYF.

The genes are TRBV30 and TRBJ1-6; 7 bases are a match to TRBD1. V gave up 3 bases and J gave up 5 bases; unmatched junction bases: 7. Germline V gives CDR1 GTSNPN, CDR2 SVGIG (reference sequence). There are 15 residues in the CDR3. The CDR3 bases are TGTGCCTGGAGCACACAGGGGACTAATAATTCACCCCTCCACTTT. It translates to CAWSTQGTNNSPLHF.

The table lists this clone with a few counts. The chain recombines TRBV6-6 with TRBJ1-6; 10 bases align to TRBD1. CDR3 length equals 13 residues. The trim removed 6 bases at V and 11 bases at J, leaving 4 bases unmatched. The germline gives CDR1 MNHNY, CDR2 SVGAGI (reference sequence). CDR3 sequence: CASRLGTGAPLHF. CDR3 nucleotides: TGTGCCAGCAGGCTCGGGACAGGGGCACCCCTCCACTTT.

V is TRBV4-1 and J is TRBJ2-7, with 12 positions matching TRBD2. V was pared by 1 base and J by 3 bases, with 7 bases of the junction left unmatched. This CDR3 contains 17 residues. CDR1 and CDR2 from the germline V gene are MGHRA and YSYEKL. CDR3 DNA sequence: TGCGCCAGCAGCCAAGGAGCTAGCGGGGGGGCGATCTACGAGCAGTACTTC. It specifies CASSQGASGGAIYEQYF.

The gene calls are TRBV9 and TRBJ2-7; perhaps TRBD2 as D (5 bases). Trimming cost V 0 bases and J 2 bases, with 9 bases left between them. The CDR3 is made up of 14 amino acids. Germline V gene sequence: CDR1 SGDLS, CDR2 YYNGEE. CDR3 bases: TGTGCCAGCAGCGTAGACCCGGGAACCTACGAGCAGTACTTC. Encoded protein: CASSVDPGTYEQYF.